This is a list of T cell receptor beta chains from one sample in a study of technical replicates of blood from a handful of donors. Measured with immunoSEQ multiplex PCR; TCRdb has only the in-frame clones, and not every one. The sample has more than 65,000 clones, about 94% seen once. Sequencing was carried out using T cells isolated from PBMCs. These receptor sequences come from a human donor in good health. CDR3s include the opening cysteine and the closing phenylalanine or tryptophan. D genes are given only for firm matches. Where a row states a size, it is once, few, many or the class of an expanded clone; other rows omit it.

TGTGCCAGCAGCTTGTACGACAGGGGAAACACCGGGGAGCTGTTTTTT	CASSLYDRGNTGELFF	TRBJ2-2	TRBV11-2	.	TRBD1
TGCGCCAGCAGTGAGCACGGGGAGAACCAGCAGTACTTC	CASSEHGENQQYF	TRBJ2-7	TRBV10-2	.	.
TGTGCCAGCAGCCTCCAGGTTACCAACAATCAGCCCCAGCATTTT	CASSLQVTNNQPQHF	TRBJ1-5	TRBV6-5	once	.
TGTGCCAGCAGCCTTAACTATGGCTACACCTTC	CASSLNYGYTF	TRBJ1-2	TRBV7-9	.	.
TGTGCCAGCAAGCTTATGGGACAGGGGAGGTATGGCTACACCTTC	CASKLMGQGRYGYTF	TRBJ1-2	TRBV5-4	.	TRBD1
TGTGCCAGTAGTATTTACGGCGAAGGGGTTCACGGCTACACCTTC	CASSIYGEGVHGYTF	TRBJ1-2	TRBV19	.	.
TGTGCCAGCAGCTTATATCTGATCGCCAGGGCCAACTATGGCTACACCTTC	CASSLYLIARANYGYTF	TRBJ1-2	TRBV7-2	.	.
TGCAGTGCCCGGGAGGTTAGCACAGATACGCAGTATTTT	CSAREVSTDTQYF	TRBJ2-3	TRBV29-1	once	TRBD2
TGCGCCAGCAGCTTGACCCAGGGGGCGCAGTACTTC	CASSLTQGAQYF	TRBJ2-7	TRBV5-1	.	TRBD1
TGTGCCAGTAGTATAGGTAGGAGGCGTCAGAGCACCAAAGCCCCCTATGGCTACACCTTC	CASSIGRRRQSTKAPYGYTF	TRBJ1-2	TRBV19	.	.
TGTGCCAGCAGCTTCGACACGACCACGGGAAACACCATATATTTT	CASSFDTTTGNTIYF	TRBJ1-3	TRBV9	.	.
TGTGCCAGCAGCTTAGGAGACGGACCGGGAAATGAGCAGTTCTTC	CASSLGDGPGNEQFF	TRBJ2-1	TRBV7-3	.	.
TGTGCCAGTAACAGGGGGATTTCCTACGAGCAGTACTTC	CASNRGISYEQYF	TRBJ2-7	TRBV19	.	TRBD1
TGTGCCAGCAGTTACGAGAACAGGGGTTCCTACGAGCAGTACTTC	CASSYENRGSYEQYF	TRBJ2-7	TRBV6-5	once	TRBD1
TGCGCCAGCAGCCTGGAGGTCGGACTCAATGAAGCTTTCTTT	CASSLEVGLNEAFF	TRBJ1-1	TRBV5-1	.	.
TGTGCCAGCAGTGACAGCCACTTGAACACTGAAGCTTTCTTT	CASSDSHLNTEAFF	TRBJ1-1	TRBV6-4	.	.
TGCGCCAGCAGCTTGGAGGAACTAGCGGGATACGAGCAGTACTTC	CASSLEELAGYEQYF	TRBJ2-7	TRBV5-1	.	TRBD2
TGCGCCAGCAGCAGTCGACAGGGCGTGAACACTGAAGCTTTCTTT	CASSSRQGVNTEAFF	TRBJ1-1	TRBV5-1	.	TRBD1
TGTGCCAGCAGCCACCTCCCCGGACAGGGGGATAACCCGCAGTTCTTC	CASSHLPGQGDNPQFF	TRBJ2-1	TRBV14	.	TRBD1
TGCGCCAGCAGCTTGGCGAGAGCGGGAGTCGATGAGCAGTTCTTC	CASSLARAGVDEQFF	TRBJ2-1	TRBV5-1	.	TRBD2
TGTGCCAGTACCTCCCCGGGGTTGGGCAATCAGCCCCAGCATTTT	CASTSPGLGNQPQHF	TRBJ1-5	TRBV19	.	.
TGTGCCAGCAGCGAAGAGCTTCTTTTAGGGAGGATCGGGGAGCTGTTTTTT	CASSEELLLGRIGELFF	TRBJ2-2	TRBV6-4	.	.
TGTGCCAGCAGCTTAGTAACGGGGGAACAAGAGACCCAGTACTTC	CASSLVTGEQETQYF	TRBJ2-5	TRBV7-6	.	.
TGTGCTAGTGGTTTGCCCGGTAGCACTGAAGCTTTCTTT	CASGLPGSTEAFF	TRBJ1-1	TRBV12-5	once	.
TGTGCCTGGAGTGCCAGGGTTGCCGGGGAGCTGTTTTTT	CAWSARVAGELFF	TRBJ2-2	TRBV30	.	.
TGTGCCAGTAGTCCAACTCGGGGGAGTGGGAATGAAAAACTGTTTTTT	CASSPTRGSGNEKLFF	TRBJ1-4	TRBV19	.	.
TGTGCCAGCAGCCAGAGACTAGCGGGGAACCTTAAAAACATTCAGTACTTC	CASSQRLAGNLKNIQYF	TRBJ2-4	TRBV7-6	.	TRBD2
TGTGCCAGCAGTACGGACAGGAACACCGGGGAGCTGTTTTTT	CASSTDRNTGELFF	TRBJ2-2	TRBV6-5	.	.
TGTGCCAGCTCACCAGGGACAGGTGGTTATACTTGGGAAAAACTGTTTTTT	CASSPGTGGYTWEKLFF	TRBJ1-4	TRBV18	.	TRBD1
TGTGCCAGCAGTCCGCCCGCGGATGCAACTAATGAAAAACTGTTTTTT	CASSPPADATNEKLFF	TRBJ1-4	TRBV28	.	.
TGTGCCAGCAGCTTGGGACAGGAGCTCTACGAGCAGTACTTC	CASSLGQELYEQYF	TRBJ2-7	TRBV14	.	TRBD1
TGTGCCAGCAGCTTAGTAAGGGTCTCTAGCGGGAGAGGCTACGAGCAGTACTTC	CASSLVRVSSGRGYEQYF	TRBJ2-7	TRBV7-9	.	TRBD2
TGTGCCAGCAGCAAGACTAGCGGGGTAGATACGCAGTATTTT	CASSKTSGVDTQYF	TRBJ2-3	TRBV28	once	TRBD2
TGTGCCAGCAGCCCAACTAGCTTTGACTACAATGAGCAGTTCTTC	CASSPTSFDYNEQFF	TRBJ2-1	TRBV28	.	.
TGTGCCGTCACAGAACCTTTGGTCTATGGCTACACCTTC	CAVTEPLVYGYTF	TRBJ1-2	TRBV11-2	.	.
TGTGCCAGCAGTCTGTCCGGTGGAGATACGCAGTATTTT	CASSLSGGDTQYF	TRBJ2-3	TRBV6-5	.	.
TGCGCCAGCAGCTTGGTGAGGGTAAAGGACGGCACTGAAGCTTTCTTT	CASSLVRVKDGTEAFF	TRBJ1-1	TRBV5-1	.	.
TGTGCCAGTAGTAAATGGACTAGCGGGGCGGAAGATACGCAGTATTTT	CASSKWTSGAEDTQYF	TRBJ2-3	TRBV19	once	TRBD2
TGCGCCAGCAGCTTGGGACTAGCCGACTACGAGCAGTACTTC	CASSLGLADYEQYF	TRBJ2-7	TRBV5-1	.	TRBD2
TGTGCCAGCACCCGGACAGGGGGACGGAACGGGGAGCTGTTTTTT	CASTRTGGRNGELFF	TRBJ2-2	TRBV28	.	TRBD1
TGTGCCAGCAGCTTCGGACTAGCGGGAGCGAATACGCAGTATTTT	CASSFGLAGANTQYF	TRBJ2-3	TRBV7-9	once	TRBD2
TGTGCCAGCAGCGTAGAGGCAGGGGGGAATCAGCCCCAGCATTTT	CASSVEAGGNQPQHF	TRBJ1-5	TRBV9	.	TRBD1
TGTGCCAGCAGTTTAAGGGTTGGGGGGGGGTACTATGGCTACACCTTC	CASSLRVGGGYYGYTF	TRBJ1-2	TRBV28	.	.
TGTGCCAGCAGCTTAGGCCCCCCCGGGACAAACAATTCACCCCTCCACTTT	CASSLGPPGTNNSPLHF	TRBJ1-6	TRBV7-2	.	.